This entry features one T cell receptor beta chain sequence. Per the original methods: Junction-only immunoSEQ sequences carried no quality scores, so filtering differed. The data were produced by immunoSEQ multiplex PCR, yet TCRdb's version contains in-frame clones alone and is incomplete. V, J and clone size were drawn from that table, and D and trimming were deduced from the DNA. The sample records 2 million or so clones, about 95% being singletons. From germline, CDR1 is MGHDK and CDR2 SYGVNS. With 1 base removed from V and 1 base from J, the gap between germline ends came to 7 bases. This CDR3 has 15 amino acids. This record comes from a study of shared clonotypes between healthy human individuals. Study context: Three plates were used per donor for CD4 naive, three for CD4 memory, two for CD8 naive and one for CD8 memory.

It was CD45RO-negative cells, positively selected for CCR7, that made up naive CD8 cells, with terminally differentiated effector memory CD45RA+ cells excluded. This TCR derives from a man in his late teens or twenties in good health. The chain uses TRBV25-1 and TRBJ1-4; D not resolved. Sequenced sample: naive CD8+ T cells sorted from blood. CDR3 protein: CASSEWEGTNEKLFF. The DNA for the CDR3 is TGTGCCAGCAGTGAATGGGAGGGAACTAATGAAAAACTGTTTTTT.